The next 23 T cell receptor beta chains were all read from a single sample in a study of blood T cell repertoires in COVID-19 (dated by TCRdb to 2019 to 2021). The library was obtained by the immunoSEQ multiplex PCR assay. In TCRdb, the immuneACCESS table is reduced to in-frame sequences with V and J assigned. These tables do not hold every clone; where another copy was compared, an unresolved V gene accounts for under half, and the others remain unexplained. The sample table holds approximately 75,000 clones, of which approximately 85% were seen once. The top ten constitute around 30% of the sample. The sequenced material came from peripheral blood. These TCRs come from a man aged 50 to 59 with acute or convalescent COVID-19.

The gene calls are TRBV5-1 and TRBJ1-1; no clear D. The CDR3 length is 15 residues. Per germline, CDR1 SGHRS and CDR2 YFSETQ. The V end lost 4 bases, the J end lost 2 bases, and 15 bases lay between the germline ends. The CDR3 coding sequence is TGCGCCAGCAGCCCACAACTCGACTTAAACACTGAAGCTTTCTTT. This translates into CASSPQLDLNTEAFF.

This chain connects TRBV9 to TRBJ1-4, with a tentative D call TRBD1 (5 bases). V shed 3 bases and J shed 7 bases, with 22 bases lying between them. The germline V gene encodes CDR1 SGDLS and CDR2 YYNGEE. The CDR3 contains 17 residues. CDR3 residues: CASSEGLTVNYVEKLFF. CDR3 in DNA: TGTGCCAGCAGCGAGGGGCTGACAGTCAACTATGTTGAAAAACTGTTTTTT.

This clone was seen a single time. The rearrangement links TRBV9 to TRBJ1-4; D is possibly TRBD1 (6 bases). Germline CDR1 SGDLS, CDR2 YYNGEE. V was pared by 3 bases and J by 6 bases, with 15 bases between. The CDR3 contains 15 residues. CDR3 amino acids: CASSATGFSDEKLFF. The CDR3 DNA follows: TGTGCCAGCAGCGCAACAGGGTTTTCGGATGAAAAACTGTTTTTT. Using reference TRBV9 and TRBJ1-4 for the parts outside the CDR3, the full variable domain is DSGVTQTPKHLITATGQRVTLRCSPRSGDLSVYWYQQSLDQGLQFLIQYYNGEERAKGNILERFSAQQFPDLHSELNLSSLELGDSALYFCASSATGFSDEKLFFGSGTQLSVL.

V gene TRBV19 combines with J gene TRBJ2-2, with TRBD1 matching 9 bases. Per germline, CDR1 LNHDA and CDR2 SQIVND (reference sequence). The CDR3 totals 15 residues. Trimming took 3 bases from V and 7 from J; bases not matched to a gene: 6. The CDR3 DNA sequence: TGTGCCAGTAGTATTAGGGACAGGGCTGTCGGGGAGCTGTTTTTT. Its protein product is CASSIRDRAVGELFF. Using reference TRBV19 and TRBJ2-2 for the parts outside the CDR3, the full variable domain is DGGITQSPKYLFRKEGQNVTLSCEQNLNHDAMYWYRQDPGQGLRLIYYSQIVNDFQKGDIAEGYSVSREKKESFPLTVTSAQKNPTAFYLCASSIRDRAVGELFFGEGSRLTVL.

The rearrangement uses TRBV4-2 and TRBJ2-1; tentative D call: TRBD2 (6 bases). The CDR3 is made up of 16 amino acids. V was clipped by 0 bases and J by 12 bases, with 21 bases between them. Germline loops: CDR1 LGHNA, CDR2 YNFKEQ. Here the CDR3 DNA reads TGTGCCAGCAGCCAAGAAGTGATACTAGCCCAGGTCGGGCAGTTCTTC. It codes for CASSQEVILAQVGQFF.

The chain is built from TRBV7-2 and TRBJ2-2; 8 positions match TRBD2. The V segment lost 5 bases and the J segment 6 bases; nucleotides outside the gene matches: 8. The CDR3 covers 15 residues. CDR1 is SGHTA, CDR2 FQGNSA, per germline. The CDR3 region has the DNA TGTGCCAGCAGCCCCACCTTTAGCGGGGCCGGGGAGCTGTTTTTT. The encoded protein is CASSPTFSGAGELFF.

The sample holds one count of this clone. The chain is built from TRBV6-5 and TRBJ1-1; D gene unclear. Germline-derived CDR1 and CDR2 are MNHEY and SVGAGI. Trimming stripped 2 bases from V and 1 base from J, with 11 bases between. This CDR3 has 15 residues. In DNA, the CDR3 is TGTGCCAGCAGTTACGAGGAGGGCGGGAACACTGAAGCTTTCTTT. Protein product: CASSYEEGGNTEAFF.

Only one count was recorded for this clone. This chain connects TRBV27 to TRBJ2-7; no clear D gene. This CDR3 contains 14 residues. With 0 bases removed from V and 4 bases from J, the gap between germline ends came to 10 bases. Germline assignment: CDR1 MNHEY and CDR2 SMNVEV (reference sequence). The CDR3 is CASSLSGTKYEQYF. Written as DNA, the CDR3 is TGTGCCAGCAGTTTATCGGGCACCAAATACGAGCAGTACTTC.

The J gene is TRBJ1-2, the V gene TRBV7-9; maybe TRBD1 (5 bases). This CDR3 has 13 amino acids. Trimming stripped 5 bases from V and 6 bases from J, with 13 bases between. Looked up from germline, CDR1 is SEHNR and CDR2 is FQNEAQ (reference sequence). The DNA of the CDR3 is TGTGCCAGCAGCCCCGGACAACGCCATGGCTACACCTTC. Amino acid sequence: CASSPGQRHGYTF.

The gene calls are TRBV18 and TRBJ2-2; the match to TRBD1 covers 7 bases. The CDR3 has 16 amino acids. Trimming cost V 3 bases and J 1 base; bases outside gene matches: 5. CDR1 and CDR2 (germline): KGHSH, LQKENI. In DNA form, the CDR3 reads TGTGCCAGCTCACCCCAGCGGACAGGGAACACCGGGGAGCTGTTTTTT. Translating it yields CASSPQRTGNTGELFF.

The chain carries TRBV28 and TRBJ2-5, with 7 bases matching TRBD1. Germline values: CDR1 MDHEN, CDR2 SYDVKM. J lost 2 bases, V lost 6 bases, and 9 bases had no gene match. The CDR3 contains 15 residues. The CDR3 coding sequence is TGTGCCAGCAGGAAGGGGACAGCCGGGCAAGAGACCCAGTACTTC. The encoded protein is CASRKGTAGQETQYF.

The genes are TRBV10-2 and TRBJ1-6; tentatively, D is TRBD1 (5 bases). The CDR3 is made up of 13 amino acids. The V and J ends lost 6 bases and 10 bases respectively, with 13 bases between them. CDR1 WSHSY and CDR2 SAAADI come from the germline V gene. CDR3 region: CASRPTVDSPLHF. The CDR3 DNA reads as TGCGCCAGCAGGCCGACAGTTGACTCACCCCTCCACTTT.

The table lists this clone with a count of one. CDR3 in amino acids: CASRVRDTQYF. As DNA, the CDR3 is TGCGCCAGCAGGGTGAGAGATACGCAGTATTTT. This rearrangement joins TRBV5-1 to TRBJ2-3; unclear D gene. CDR3 length: 11 residues. Germline CDR1 is SGHRS and CDR2 is YFSETQ. Trimming removed 5 bases at V and 5 bases at J, with 6 bases between.

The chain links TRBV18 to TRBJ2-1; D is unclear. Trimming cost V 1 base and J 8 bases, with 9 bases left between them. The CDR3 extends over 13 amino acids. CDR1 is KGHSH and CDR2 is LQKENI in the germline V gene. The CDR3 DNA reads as TGTGCCAGCTCACCACAACTCGAGGATGAGCAGTTCTTC. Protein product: CASSPQLEDEQFF. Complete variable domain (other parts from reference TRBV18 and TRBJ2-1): NAGVMQNPRHLVRRRGQEARLRCSPMKGHSHVYWYRQLPEEGLKFMVYLQKENIIDESGMPKERFSAEFPKEGPSILRIQQVVRGDSAAYFCASSPQLEDEQFFGPGTRLTVL.

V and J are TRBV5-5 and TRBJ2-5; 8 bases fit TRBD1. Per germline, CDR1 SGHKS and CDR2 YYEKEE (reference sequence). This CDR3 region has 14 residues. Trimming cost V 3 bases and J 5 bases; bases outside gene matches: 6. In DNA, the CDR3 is TGTGCCAGCAGCTCTGGACAGGGCTGGGAGACCCAGTACTTC. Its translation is CASSSGQGWETQYF. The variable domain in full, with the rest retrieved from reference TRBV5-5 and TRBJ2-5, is DAGVTQSPTHLIKTRGQQVTLRCSPISGHKSVSWYQQVLGQGPQFIFQYYEKEERGRGNFPDRFSARQFPNYSSELNVNALLLGDSALYLCASSSGQGWETQYFGPGTRLLVL.

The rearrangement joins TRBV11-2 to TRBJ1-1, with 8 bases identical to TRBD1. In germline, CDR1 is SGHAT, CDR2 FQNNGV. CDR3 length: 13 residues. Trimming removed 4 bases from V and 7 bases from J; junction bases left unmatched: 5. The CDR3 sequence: CASSSGTGREAFF. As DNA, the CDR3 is TGTGCCAGCAGCTCAGGGACAGGCCGTGAAGCTTTCTTT. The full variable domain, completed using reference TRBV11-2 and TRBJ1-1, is EAGVAQSPRYKIIEKRQSVAFWCNPISGHATLYWYQQILGQGPKLLIQFQNNGVVDDSQLPKDRFSAERLKGVDSTLKIQPAKLEDSAVYLCASSSGTGREAFFGQGTRLTVV.

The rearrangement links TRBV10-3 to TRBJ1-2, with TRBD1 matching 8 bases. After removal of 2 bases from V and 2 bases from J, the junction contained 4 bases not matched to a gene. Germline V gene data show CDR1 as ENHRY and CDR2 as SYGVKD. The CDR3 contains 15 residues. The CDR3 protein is CAISEGQGPNYGYTF. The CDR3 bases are TGTGCCATCAGTGAGGGACAGGGCCCAAACTATGGCTACACCTTC.

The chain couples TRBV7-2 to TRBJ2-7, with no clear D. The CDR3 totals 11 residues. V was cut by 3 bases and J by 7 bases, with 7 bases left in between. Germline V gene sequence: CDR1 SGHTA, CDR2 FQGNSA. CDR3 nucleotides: TGTGCCAGCAGCTTCGGTTGGGAGCAGTACTTC. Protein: CASSFGWEQYF.

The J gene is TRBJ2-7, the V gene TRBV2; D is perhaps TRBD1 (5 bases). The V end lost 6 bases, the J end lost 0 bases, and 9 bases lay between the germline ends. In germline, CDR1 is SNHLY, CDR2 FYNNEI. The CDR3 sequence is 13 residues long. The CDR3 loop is CASRVDSSYEQYF. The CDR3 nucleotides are TGTGCCAGCAGGGTCGACAGCTCCTACGAGCAGTACTTC.

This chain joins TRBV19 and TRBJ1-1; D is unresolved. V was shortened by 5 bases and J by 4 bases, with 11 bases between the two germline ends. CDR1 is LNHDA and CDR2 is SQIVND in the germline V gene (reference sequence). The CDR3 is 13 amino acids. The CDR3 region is CASSPGVSTEAFF. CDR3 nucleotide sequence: TGTGCCAGTAGTCCCGGGGTAAGCACTGAAGCTTTCTTT.

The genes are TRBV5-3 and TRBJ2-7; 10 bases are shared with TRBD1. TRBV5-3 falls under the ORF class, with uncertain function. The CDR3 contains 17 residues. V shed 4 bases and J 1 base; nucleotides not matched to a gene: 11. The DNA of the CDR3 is TGTGCCAGAAGCCATCGATCGGGACAGGGGATATCCTACGAGCAGTACTTC. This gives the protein CARSHRSGQGISYEQYF.

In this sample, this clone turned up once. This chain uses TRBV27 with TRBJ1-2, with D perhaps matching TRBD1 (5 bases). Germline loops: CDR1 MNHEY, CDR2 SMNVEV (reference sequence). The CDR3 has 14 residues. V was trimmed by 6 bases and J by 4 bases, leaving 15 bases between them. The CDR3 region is CASSTRGDSYGYTF. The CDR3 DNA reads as TGTGCCAGCAGCACTCGGGGGGACTCCTATGGCTACACCTTC.

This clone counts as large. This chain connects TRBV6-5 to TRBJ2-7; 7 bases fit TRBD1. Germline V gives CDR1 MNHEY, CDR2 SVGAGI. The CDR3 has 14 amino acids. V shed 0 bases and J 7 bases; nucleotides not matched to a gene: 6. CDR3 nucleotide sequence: TGTGCCAGCAGTTACTCGACAGGGCTTTGGGAGCAGTACTTC. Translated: CASSYSTGLWEQYF.